Listed below are T cell receptor beta chains from one sample, sequenced in a study of blood T cell repertoires in COVID-19. Method: immunoSEQ multiplex PCR; TCRdb's copy keeps in-frame clones and lacks some. In the table there are approximately 100,000 clones, 89% of which are singletons. Specimen: peripheral blood. These receptors originate from a woman aged 55-69 years with acute or convalescent COVID-19. The CDR3 runs from the conserved cysteine through the conserved F or W. D genes are given only for firm matches. The listing skips clone size in some rows; elsewhere it reads once, few, many or a size class.

V gene	J gene	D gene	clone size	CDR3 protein	CDR3 DNA
TRBV30	TRBJ2-2	TRBD2	NA	CARQGSGSGELFF	TGTGCCAGACAGGGTAGCGGGAGCGGGGAGCTGTTTTTT
TRBV18	TRBJ2-7	TRBD2	NA	CASSPPSAGAYEQYF	TGTGCCAGCTCACCACCTTCGGCGGGAGCATACGAGCAGTACTTC
TRBV28	TRBJ1-1	NA	NA	CALGAGANTEAFF	TGTGCCCTAGGGGCAGGAGCGAACACTGAAGCTTTCTTT
TRBV4-1	TRBJ2-7	TRBD1	once	CASSPPGTGRAGEQYF	TGCGCCAGCAGCCCTCCCGGGACAGGAAGGGCGGGGGAGCAGTACTTC
TRBV19	TRBJ2-3	NA	NA	CASTILTDTQYF	TGTGCCAGTACCATACTCACAGATACGCAGTATTTT
TRBV30	TRBJ1-4	NA	NA	CAWIGGAKGEKLFF	TGTGCCTGGATCGGGGGAGCAAAGGGTGAAAAACTGTTTTTT
TRBV13	TRBJ2-3	NA	NA	CASSLFSGTDTQYF	TGTGCCAGCAGCTTATTTAGCGGCACAGATACGCAGTATTTT
TRBV7-8	TRBJ1-3	NA	NA	CASSLALAGQDTIYF	TGTGCCAGCAGCTTAGCGCTGGCGGGCCAGGACACCATATATTTT
TRBV19	TRBJ1-5	NA	NA	CASSILRTDRNQPQHF	TGTGCCAGTAGTATATTGCGGACAGACCGCAATCAGCCCCAGCATTTT
TRBV6-2/TRBV6-3	TRBJ2-1	TRBD1	NA	CASSPAGGANYNEQFF	TGTGCCAGCAGTCCCGCAGGGGGAGCCAACTACAATGAGCAGTTCTTC
TRBV2	TRBJ1-2	NA	NA	CASRLTGIRGYGYTF	TGTGCCAGCAGACTCACAGGGATTAGGGGCTATGGCTACACCTTC
TRBV9	TRBJ2-2	NA	NA	CASSVVASVNTGELFF	TGTGCCAGCAGCGTAGTGGCTAGCGTTAACACCGGGGAGCTGTTTTTT
TRBV4-2	TRBJ1-5	NA	NA	CASSQADRFGQPQHF	TGTGCCAGCAGCCAAGCTGACAGGTTCGGTCAGCCCCAGCATTTT
TRBV4-1	TRBJ2-1	TRBD1	NA	CASSQDSTGAYNEQFF	TGCGCCAGCAGCCAAGATAGCACAGGGGCCTACAATGAGCAGTTCTTC
TRBV7-2	TRBJ1-1	NA	NA	CASSLISSGGAFF	TGTGCCAGCAGCTTAATTTCCTCGGGGGGAGCTTTCTTT
TRBV28	TRBJ1-1	NA	NA	CASRTPYEDFF	TGTGCCAGCAGAACACCTTACGAGGATTTCTTT
TRBV10-3	TRBJ2-3	TRBD1	NA	CAISNPPSGTGGFPLMDTQYF	TGTGCCATCAGTAACCCTCCTTCCGGGACAGGGGGTTTTCCCCTCATGGATACGCAGTATTTT
TRBV5-1	TRBJ2-1	TRBD2	NA	CASSSPEVSSGRDYNEQFF	TGCGCCAGCAGCTCCCCAGAAGTTTCTAGCGGGAGGGACTACAATGAGCAGTTCTTC
TRBV5-1	TRBJ1-3	NA	once	CASSLESPLSGNTIYF	TGCGCCAGCAGCTTGGAGAGTCCGCTCTCTGGAAACACCATATATTTT
TRBV5-4	TRBJ1-6	NA	NA	CASSSARDIGSPLHF	TGTGCCAGCAGCTCCGCCCGGGACATTGGTTCACCCCTCCACTTT
TRBV4-1	TRBJ1-3	TRBD1	NA	CASSFDREAGNTIYF	TGCGCCAGCAGCTTTGACAGGGAGGCAGGAAACACCATATATTTT
TRBV18	TRBJ1-4	TRBD1	NA	CASSLPRGRTNEKLFF	TGTGCCAGCTCACTCCCCAGGGGGCGAACTAATGAAAAACTGTTTTTT
TRBV11-3	TRBJ2-1	TRBD1	once	CASISKGGHEQFF	TGTGCCAGCATCTCGAAAGGGGGCCATGAGCAGTTCTTC
TRBV11-2	TRBJ1-5	TRBD1	NA	CASSRDSGQPQHF	TGTGCCAGCAGCCGGGACAGTGGGCAGCCCCAGCATTTT
TRBV25-1	TRBJ1-2	NA	NA	CASSESGDNYGYTF	TGTGCCAGCAGTGAATCAGGGGACAACTATGGCTACACCTTC
TRBV19	TRBJ1-5	NA	NA	CASSIPGTNQPQHF	TGTGCCAGTAGTATTCCGGGAACGAATCAGCCCCAGCATTTT
TRBV27	TRBJ2-5	TRBD1	once	CASSRTGFGETQYF	TGTGCCAGCAGTCGGACAGGGTTCGGAGAGACCCAGTACTTC
TRBV18	TRBJ1-2	NA	NA	CASSPPGVEGNYGYTF	TGTGCCAGCTCACCTCCAGGGGTTGAAGGGAACTATGGCTACACCTTC
TRBV5-1	TRBJ1-5	TRBD1	once	CASSEGQPMGPQHF	TGCGCCAGCAGCGAGGGACAGCCGATGGGGCCCCAGCATTTT
TRBV5-1	TRBJ1-4	NA	NA	CASSLGSSTNEKLFF	TGCGCCAGCAGCTTGGGGAGTTCAACTAATGAAAAACTGTTTTTT
TRBV27	TRBJ2-3	NA	NA	CASSFGWTSGTDTQYF	TGTGCCAGCAGTTTCGGTTGGACTTCCGGCACAGATACGCAGTATTTT
TRBV5-1	TRBJ2-1	TRBD2	NA	CASSLELADNEQFF	TGCGCCAGCAGCTTGGAACTAGCGGATAATGAGCAGTTCTTC
TRBV23-1	TRBJ1-5	NA	NA	CASSQTGDQPQHF	TGCGCCAGCAGTCAGACCGGGGATCAGCCCCAGCATTTT
TRBV7-9	TRBJ1-1	NA	few	CASSPPRGWTEAFF	TGTGCCAGCAGCCCCCCAAGGGGGTGGACTGAAGCTTTCTTT
TRBV30	TRBJ1-3	NA	NA	CAWSVYGGNTIYF	TGTGCCTGGAGTGTATACGGGGGAAACACCATATATTTT
TRBV6-5	TRBJ2-3	NA	NA	CASKEGGGTDTQYF	TGTGCCAGCAAGGAGGGCGGAGGCACAGATACGCAGTATTTT
TRBV25-1	TRBJ2-6	TRBD1	NA	CASSPTGAGDSGANVLTF	TGTGCCAGCAGTCCTACAGGGGCCGGAGACTCTGGGGCCAACGTCCTGACTTTC
TRBV30	TRBJ1-4	NA	NA	CAWSEKQGGGNEKLFF	TGTGCCTGGAGTGAAAAACAGGGTGGGGGTAATGAAAAACTGTTTTTT
TRBV15	TRBJ1-5	NA	once	CATSRERASNRPQHF	TGTGCCACCAGCAGAGAGAGGGCGAGCAATCGACCCCAGCATTTT
TRBV30	TRBJ1-2	TRBD1	NA	CAWSVSGGGGYTF	TGTGCCTGGAGTGTATCAGGGGGCGGTGGCTACACCTTC
TRBV29-1	TRBJ1-2	NA	NA	CSANTGSGGYTF	TGCAGCGCTAATACAGGGAGCGGTGGCTACACCTTC
TRBV27	TRBJ2-1	NA	NA	CASSPRGGGDNEQFF	TGTGCCAGCAGTCCCAGGGGTGGCGGAGACAATGAGCAGTTCTTC
TRBV2	TRBJ2-1	NA	NA	CATQKRAVSYNEQFF	TGTGCCACCCAGAAAAGAGCGGTCTCCTACAATGAGCAGTTCTTC
TRBV19	TRBJ1-1	NA	NA	CASSRDWTAEAFF	TGTGCCAGTAGCCGCGACTGGACAGCTGAAGCTTTCTTT
TRBV12-5	TRBJ2-5	TRBD2	NA	CASGLVGGLAGGETQYF	TGTGCTAGTGGTTTGGTAGGTGGTCTAGCGGGAGGAGAGACCCAGTACTTC
TRBV7-8	TRBJ2-1	TRBD1	NA	CASSLDTGGYYNEQFF	TGTGCCAGCAGCTTAGATACAGGGGGCTACTACAATGAGCAGTTCTTC
TRBV6-5	TRBJ2-3	NA	NA	CASSSLGVHLTDTQYF	TGTGCCAGCAGTTCCCTCGGGGTTCATCTCACAGATACGCAGTATTTT
TRBV6-1	TRBJ2-1	TRBD2	NA	CASRHTSGSPNEQFF	TGTGCCAGCAGACATACTAGCGGGAGTCCAAATGAGCAGTTCTTC
TRBV10-3	TRBJ2-2	TRBD2	NA	CAISAAGGGTGELFF	TGTGCCATCAGTGCGGCGGGAGGCGGGACCGGGGAGCTGTTTTTT
TRBV10-3	TRBJ2-3	NA	once	CAISAGLSTDTQYF	TGTGCCATCAGTGCGGGGTTGTCCACAGATACGCAGTATTTT
TRBV14	TRBJ1-1	NA	NA	CASSQEPGVYTEAFF	TGTGCCAGCAGCCAAGAGCCAGGGGTTTACACTGAAGCTTTCTTT
TRBV6-1	TRBJ2-7	TRBD2	NA	CASSETSGRRQQYF	TGTGCCAGCAGTGAGACTAGCGGGAGGAGACAGCAGTACTTC
TRBV28	TRBJ1-1	NA	NA	CASSPPNLQNTEAFF	TGTGCCAGCAGTCCACCCAATTTACAAAACACTGAAGCTTTCTTT
TRBV19	TRBJ2-2	NA	NA	CASRIRDTSTGELFF	TGTGCCAGTAGAATCAGGGACACCTCCACCGGGGAGCTGTTTTTT
TRBV14	TRBJ2-3	TRBD1	NA	CASSTRTGSTDTQYF	TGTGCCAGCAGCACCCGGACAGGGAGCACAGATACGCAGTATTTT
TRBV10-2	TRBJ1-2	TRBD1	NA	CASRPQGEYYGYTF	TGCGCCAGCAGGCCCCAGGGGGAGTACTATGGCTACACCTTC
TRBV9	TRBJ2-5	TRBD2	NA	CASSPGGTETQYF	TGTGCCAGCAGCCCGGGGGGAACAGAGACCCAGTACTTC